These T cell receptor beta chains were read from a single sample in a study of beta chain features in type 1 diabetes. Generated by immunoSEQ multiplex PCR, the TCRdb table keeps only in-frame clones and is missing some. The sample lists 640,000 or so clones; 13% were seen once. The sequenced sample was naive CD4+ T cells from blood. All receptors come from a man younger than 30 with type 1 diabetes. The CDR3 runs from the conserved cysteine through the conserved F or W. A D gene is named only where the DNA matches it firmly. Clone size is stated in some rows and not others, as once, few, many or a class when expanded.

CDR3 length: 14; D gene: .; clone size: .; V gene: TRBV5-1; J gene: TRBJ2-3; CDR3 protein: CASRPGGSTDTQYF; CDR3 DNA: TGCGCCAGCAGGCCGGGTGGGAGCACAGATACGCAGTATTTT
CDR3 length: 14; D gene: TRBD1; clone size: .; V gene: TRBV30; J gene: TRBJ1-1; CDR3 protein: CAWSAGTVNTEAFF; CDR3 DNA: TGTGCCTGGAGTGCCGGGACAGTGAACACTGAAGCTTTCTTT
CDR3 length: 16; D gene: .; clone size: few; V gene: TRBV14; J gene: TRBJ2-1; CDR3 protein: CASSQVRQGPNNEQFF; CDR3 DNA: TGTGCCAGCAGCCAAGTCAGGCAGGGGCCGAACAATGAGCAGTTCTTC
CDR3 length: 12; D gene: .; clone size: .; V gene: TRBV27; J gene: TRBJ1-5; CDR3 protein: CASSLEDQPQHF; CDR3 DNA: TGTGCCAGCAGTTTAGAGGATCAGCCCCAGCATTTT
CDR3 length: 14; D gene: .; clone size: few; V gene: TRBV2; J gene: TRBJ2-6; CDR3 protein: CASSERTGANVLTF; CDR3 DNA: TGTGCCAGCAGTGAAAGAACCGGGGCCAACGTCCTGACTTTC
CDR3 length: 15; D gene: .; clone size: .; V gene: TRBV9; J gene: TRBJ1-1; CDR3 protein: CASSPFSGLNTEAFF; CDR3 DNA: TGTGCCAGCAGCCCCTTTTCTGGTTTGAACACTGAAGCTTTCTTT
CDR3 length: 15; D gene: .; clone size: .; V gene: TRBV30; J gene: TRBJ2-2; CDR3 protein: CAWSVGTFYTGELFF; CDR3 DNA: TGTGCCTGGAGTGTGGGAACGTTTTACACCGGGGAGCTGTTTTTT
CDR3 length: 15; D gene: .; clone size: .; V gene: TRBV7-9; J gene: TRBJ2-1; CDR3 protein: CASSLDKEAYNEQFF; CDR3 DNA: TGTGCCAGCAGCTTAGACAAAGAGGCCTACAATGAGCAGTTCTTC
CDR3 length: 16; D gene: TRBD2; clone size: .; V gene: TRBV4-1; J gene: TRBJ2-7; CDR3 protein: CASSQDPRGVAYEQYF; CDR3 DNA: TGCGCCAGCAGCCAAGACCCCCGGGGGGTAGCCTACGAGCAGTACTTC
CDR3 length: 16; D gene: .; clone size: .; V gene: TRBV29-1; J gene: TRBJ2-4; CDR3 protein: CSVEDPGPLGRDIQYF; CDR3 DNA: TGCAGCGTTGAAGATCCGGGGCCTCTTGGTCGGGACATTCAGTACTTC
CDR3 length: 17; D gene: .; clone size: .; V gene: TRBV9; J gene: TRBJ2-3; CDR3 protein: CASSVEGGQGGTDTQYF; CDR3 DNA: TGTGCCAGCAGCGTAGAAGGGGGTCAGGGCGGCACAGATACGCAGTATTTT
CDR3 length: 12; D gene: .; clone size: few; V gene: TRBV29-1; J gene: TRBJ1-1; CDR3 protein: CSVSRGSTEAFF; CDR3 DNA: TGCAGCGTTTCCAGGGGTAGCACTGAAGCTTTCTTT
CDR3 length: 14; D gene: .; clone size: few; V gene: TRBV7-9; J gene: TRBJ2-5; CDR3 protein: CASSPMGLGETQYF; CDR3 DNA: TGTGCCAGCAGCCCAATGGGACTGGGCGAGACCCAGTACTTC
CDR3 length: 13; D gene: TRBD1; clone size: .; V gene: TRBV7-9; J gene: TRBJ1-2; CDR3 protein: CASSQGTGYGYTF; CDR3 DNA: TGTGCCAGCAGCCAGGGGACAGGCTATGGCTACACCTTC